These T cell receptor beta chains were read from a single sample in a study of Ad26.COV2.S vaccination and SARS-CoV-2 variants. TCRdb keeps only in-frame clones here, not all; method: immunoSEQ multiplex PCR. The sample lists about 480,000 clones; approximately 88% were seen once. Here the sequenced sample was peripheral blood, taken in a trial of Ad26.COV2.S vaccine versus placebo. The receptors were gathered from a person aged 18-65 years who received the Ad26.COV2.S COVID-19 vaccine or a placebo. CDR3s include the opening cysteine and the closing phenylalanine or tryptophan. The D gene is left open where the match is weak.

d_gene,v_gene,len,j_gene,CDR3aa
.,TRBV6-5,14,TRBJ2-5,CASGTLGRQETQYF
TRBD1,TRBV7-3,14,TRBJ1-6,CASSSGQGISPLHF
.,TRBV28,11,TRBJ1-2,CASNSRRGYTF
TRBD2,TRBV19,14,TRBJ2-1,CASSSLAGYNEQFF
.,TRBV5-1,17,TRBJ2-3,CASSSRPQERRTDTQYF
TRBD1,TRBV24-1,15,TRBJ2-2,CATSEGTGVVGELFF
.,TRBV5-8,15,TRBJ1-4,CASSSHITGNEKLFF
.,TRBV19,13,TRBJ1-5,CASSIGDTQPQHF
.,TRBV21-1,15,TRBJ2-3,CASTPGGESTDTQYF
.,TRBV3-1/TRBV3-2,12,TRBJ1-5,CASSRLNQPQHF
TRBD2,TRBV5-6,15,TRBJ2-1,CASSLAGAPYNEQFF
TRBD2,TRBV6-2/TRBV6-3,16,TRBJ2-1,CASSYSPGGIPHEQFF
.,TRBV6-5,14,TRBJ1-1,CASSYSGLNTEAFF
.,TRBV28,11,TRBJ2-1,CASSSNLLPFF
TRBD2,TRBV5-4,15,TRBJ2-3,CASSRGGLGTDTQYF
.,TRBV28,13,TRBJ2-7,CASSEGVIYEQYF
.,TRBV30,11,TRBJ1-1,CASGGGSEAFF
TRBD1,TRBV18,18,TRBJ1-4,CASSPGIAGGSTNEKLFF
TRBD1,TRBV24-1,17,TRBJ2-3,CATSDPRPGQEVDTQYF
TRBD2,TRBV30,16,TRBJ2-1,CAWSPGTSGRAREQFF
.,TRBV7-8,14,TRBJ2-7,CASSRQVFGYEQYF
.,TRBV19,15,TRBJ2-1,CASSITRVRRDEQFF
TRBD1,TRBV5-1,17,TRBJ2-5,CASSPRLDRGRGETQYF
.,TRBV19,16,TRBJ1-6,CASSIGRSSYNSPLHF
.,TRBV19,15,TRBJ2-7,CASSIGGAWSYEQYF
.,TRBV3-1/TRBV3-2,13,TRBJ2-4,CASSLGWENIQYF
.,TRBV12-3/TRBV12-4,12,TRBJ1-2,CASSPSLYGYTF
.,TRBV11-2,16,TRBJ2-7,CASSLGGRQASYEQYF
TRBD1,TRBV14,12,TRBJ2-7,CAEDRAYYEQYF
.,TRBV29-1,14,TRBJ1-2,CSVTYSAGGTGYTF
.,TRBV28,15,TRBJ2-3,CASNSEILGTDTQYF
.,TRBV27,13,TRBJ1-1,CASSLTGQPEAFF
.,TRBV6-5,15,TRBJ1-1,CASSLRGGGIAEAFF
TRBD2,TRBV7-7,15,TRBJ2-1,CASSLTSAPNNEQFF
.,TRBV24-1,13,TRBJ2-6,CASSRRGANVLTF
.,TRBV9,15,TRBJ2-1,CASSVGGRVHNEQFF
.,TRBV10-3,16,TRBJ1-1,CAIRRKVGGPEDEAFF
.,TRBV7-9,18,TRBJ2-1,CATALLPGLVVVHNEQFF
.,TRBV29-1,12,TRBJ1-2,CSVEGWNYGYTF
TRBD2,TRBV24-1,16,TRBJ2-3,CATSDRTSGREDTQYF
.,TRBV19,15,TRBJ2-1,CASSIRGGSADEQFF
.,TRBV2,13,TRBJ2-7,CASRWNSLYEQYF
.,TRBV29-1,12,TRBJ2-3,CSVEVRADTQYF
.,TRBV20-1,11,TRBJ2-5,CSAFQQGTQYF
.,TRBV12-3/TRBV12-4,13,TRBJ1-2,CASSLGGVDGYTF
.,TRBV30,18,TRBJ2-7,CAWSPFRTLGRGAYEQYF
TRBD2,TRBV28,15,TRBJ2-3,CASSAWGSGVDTQYF
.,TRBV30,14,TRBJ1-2,CAWSPLTGSGGYTF
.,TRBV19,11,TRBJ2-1,CASSIAKEQFF
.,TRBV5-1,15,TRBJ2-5,CASSARGGGQETQYF
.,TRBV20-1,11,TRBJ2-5,CSAKSQETQYF
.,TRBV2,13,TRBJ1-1,CATADRASTEAFF
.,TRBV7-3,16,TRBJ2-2,CASSPRTDGGTGELFF
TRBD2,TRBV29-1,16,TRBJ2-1,CSVAGTSASSYNEQFF